The 15 T cell receptor beta chains reported below all come from one sample, sequenced in a study of blood T cell repertoires in COVID-19. Clones were read by immunoSEQ multiplex PCR, and TCRdb kept only the in-frame ones, dropping some. The sample lists 240,000 or so clones, around 87% occurring once. The sample taken for sequencing was peripheral blood. Source of these receptors: a man aged 55-75 years who had recovered from COVID-19.

This chain connects TRBV7-2 to TRBJ1-4; D uncertain. The germline CDR1 and CDR2 sequences are SGHTA and FQGNSA. The CDR3 has 14 amino acids. V was trimmed by 5 bases and J by 5 bases, leaving 12 bases between them. CDR3 nucleotide sequence: TGTGCCAGCAGCCAAACAGTAAACAATGAAAAACTGTTTTTT. This codes for CASSQTVNNEKLFF.

The chain is built from TRBV6-4 and TRBJ2-1; D perhaps matches TRBD2 (6 bases). V gave up 0 bases and J gave up 6 bases, with 12 bases separating them. CDR3 length: 15 residues. Germline V gives CDR1 MRHNA, CDR2 SNTAGT. CDR3 protein: CASSDSFASVNEQFF. The DNA of the CDR3 is TGTGCCAGCAGTGACTCGTTTGCTAGCGTCAATGAGCAGTTCTTC.

The V call is TRBV5-1, the J call TRBJ1-1; no reliable D call. V lost 4 bases, J lost 4 bases, and 17 bases lay in between. The CDR3 has 15 residues. In germline, CDR1 is SGHRS, CDR2 YFSETQ. The CDR3 coding sequence is TGCGCCAGCAGCCGCTGGGGAGGACGAAGCACTGAAGCTTTCTTT. It is translated as CASSRWGGRSTEAFF.

This sequence joins TRBV2 and TRBJ2-3, with D maybe TRBD2 (7 bases). V lost 8 bases to trimming and J lost 5 bases, with 17 bases between them. This CDR3 has 14 residues. The germline V gene encodes CDR1 SNHLY and CDR2 FYNNEI. The CDR3 DNA reads TGTGCCAGCGCCCTGGGGGGGCAGGGAGATACGCAGTATTTT. It yields the protein CASALGGQGDTQYF.

J is TRBJ2-1 and V is TRBV7-9; 9 bases match TRBD1. The CDR3 runs to 16 residues. The trim removed 4 bases at V and 8 bases at J, leaving 12 bases unmatched. Germline CDR1 reads SEHNR; CDR2 reads FQNEAQ (reference sequence). CDR3 region: CASSSLLGQGFYEQFF. In DNA, the CDR3 is TGTGCCAGCAGCTCGTTATTGGGACAGGGATTCTATGAGCAGTTCTTC.

This sequence joins TRBV19 and TRBJ1-2, with TRBD1 as a possible D gene (5 bases). Per germline, CDR1 LNHDA and CDR2 SQIVND (reference sequence). V lost 3 bases and J lost 5, with 10 bases in between. This CDR3 has 13 residues. CDR3 DNA sequence: TGTGCCAGTAGTATTAACAGGAATTATGGCTACACCTTC. Residues: CASSINRNYGYTF.

This rearrangement joins TRBV4-2 to TRBJ2-6; possibly TRBD2 for D (6 bases). The V end was cut by 6 bases, the J end by 2 bases, with 11 bases between. The germline CDR1 and CDR2 sequences are LGHNA and YNFKEQ. This CDR3 is built from 15 residues. The CDR3 sequence: CASRHPGAGANVLTF. As DNA, the CDR3 is TGTGCCAGCAGGCATCCGGGGGCTGGGGCCAACGTCCTGACTTTC.

This chain uses TRBV29-1 with TRBJ1-2, with TRBD1 matching over 10 bases. The CDR3 loop spans 14 amino acids. With V trimmed by 6 bases and J by 5 bases, 9 bases remained unmatched. Germline CDR1 SQVTM, CDR2 ANQGSEA. CDR3 in amino acids: CSVQRQGAYYGYTF. As DNA, the CDR3 is TGCAGCGTCCAGAGACAGGGGGCTTATTATGGCTACACCTTC.

The chain has TRBV10-3 and TRBJ2-6; no clear D gene. Trimming left V 6 bases short and J 0 bases short, with 9 bases between. Germline CDR1 is ENHRY and CDR2 is SYGVKD. This CDR3 is 15 amino acids long. The CDR3 here is CAIRTVTSGANVLTF. The CDR3 coding sequence is TGTGCCATCAGAACAGTAACCTCTGGGGCCAACGTCCTGACTTTC.

DNA for the CDR3: TGTGCCAGCAGCCCAGCGGGGGGTTGGACAGATACGCAGTATTTT. Amino acids: CASSPAGGWTDTQYF. The genes are TRBV3-1 (or the pseudogene TRBV3-2) and TRBJ2-3, with 9 bases matching TRBD2. V was pared by 4 bases and J by 3 bases, with 5 bases of the junction left unmatched. Looked up from germline, CDR1 is LGHDT and CDR2 is YNNKEL (reference sequence). The CDR3 contains 15 residues.

The DNA for the CDR3 is TGTGCCAGCAGTCCGCTGCAGGTTTTAGCCAAAAACATTCAGTACTTC. Amino acid sequence: CASSPLQVLAKNIQYF. This sequence joins TRBV27 and TRBJ2-4; D is unresolved. The CDR3 is made up of 16 amino acids. V lost 5 bases and J 0 bases, leaving 14 bases between the germline ends. CDR1 and CDR2 (germline): MNHEY, SMNVEV (reference sequence).

CDR3 in DNA: TGTGCCTGGAGTCGTTTCGGAGAATCCACAGATACGCAGTATTTT. As protein: CAWSRFGESTDTQYF. This chain joins TRBV30 and TRBJ2-3; no definite D call. V was cut by 2 bases and J by 2 bases, with 14 bases left in between. The germline V gene encodes CDR1 GTSNPN and CDR2 SVGIG (reference sequence). The CDR3 is 15 residues long.

This clone occurred once. The chain recombines TRBV7-2 with TRBJ1-1; 7 bases fit TRBD1. The V gene end was trimmed by 3 bases and the J gene end by 5 bases; junction bases not matched to a gene: 6. Germline V lookup: CDR1 SGHTA, CDR2 FQGNSA. This CDR3 comprises 14 residues. CDR3: CASSLQGVGTEAFF. CDR3 nucleotide sequence: TGTGCCAGCAGCTTGCAGGGGGTGGGAACTGAAGCTTTCTTT.

The rearrangement joins TRBV2 to TRBJ1-1; no reliable D call. The CDR3 has 14 residues. V dropped 0 bases and J dropped 11 bases, with 16 bases sitting between them. Germline values: CDR1 SNHLY, CDR2 FYNNEI. CDR3 DNA sequence: TGTGCCAGCAGTGAAGCGGTAGCCGTCACCGGGGCTTTCTTT. It encodes CASSEAVAVTGAFF.

V usage is TRBV5-5 and J usage is TRBJ1-5, with D uncertain. Germline lookup yields CDR1 SGHKS and CDR2 YYEKEE (reference sequence). Between the trimmed V and J ends, which lost 5 bases and 0 bases, there was a span of 6 bases. The CDR3 sequence is 13 residues long. CDR3 DNA: TGTGCCAGCAGTGTCGGTAGCAATCAGCCCCAGCATTTT. It encodes CASSVGSNQPQHF.